This T cell receptor beta chain came from a study of identical twins. In its sample, this clonotype was seen a few times. Its matching antigen is unknown. Germline CDR1 MGHRA, CDR2 YSYEKL. The J segment lost 3 bases and the V segment lost 1 base, leaving 13 bases of the junction unmatched. The CDR3 runs to 18 residues. MiXCR was run by TCRdb on the 5' RACE reads, yielding one entry per CDR3 protein. The sample shows nearly 900,000 distinct CDR3 sequences, about 12% of them seen only once. No donor was unhealthy or non-Caucasian. Study conclusions and caveats: Cord blood beta clonotypes that were abundant carried fewer insertions, and memory repertoires showed no such trend. Modelling underestimated the level of out-of-frame TCR alpha sharing observed in monozygotic twins.

These data were also reused for a study on yellow fever vaccine responses in identical twins.

The V call is TRBV4-1, the J call TRBJ2-5, with TRBD2 identical over 8 bases. The specimen was PBMCs. This sequence was found in a woman between 18 and 30 years old in good health. The CDR3 DNA follows: TGCGCCAGCAGCCAAGGGACCCTAGCCGGGGGGGCAAAAGAGACCCAGTACTTC. This codes for CASSQGTLAGGAKETQYF.